These 4 T cell receptor beta chains were sequenced from one sample in a study of technical replicates of blood from several donors. The table came from immunoSEQ multiplex PCR; TCRdb's copy has only in-frame clones and leaves some out. The profile shows about 12,000 clones, 90% to 95% of them singletons. The sequenced material came from PBMCs. The receptors were sampled from a human donor in good health.

The chain is built from TRBV30 and TRBJ2-3; 9 nucleotides match TRBD2. This CDR3 is built from 17 residues. V shed 2 bases, J shed 3 bases, and the junction held 12 bases outside the gene matches. Germline CDR1 GTSNPN, CDR2 SVGIG (reference sequence). CDR3 protein: CAWSTPRWSGRTDTQYF. CDR3 bases: TGTGCCTGGAGTACCCCCCGGTGGAGCGGGAGGACAGATACGCAGTATTTT.

The chain carries TRBV30 and TRBJ2-7; D not resolved. CDR1 GTSNPN and CDR2 SVGIG come from the germline V gene (reference sequence). V lost 0 bases and J lost 2, with 11 bases in between. This CDR3 is built from 14 residues. The CDR3: CAWSVEPLTYEQYF. The CDR3 DNA reads as TGTGCCTGGAGTGTAGAACCCCTAACCTACGAGCAGTACTTC.

The V gene is TRBV4-2, the J gene TRBJ2-2; no definite D call. Germline CDR1 LGHNA, CDR2 YNFKEQ. The CDR3 is made up of 14 amino acids. With 1 base removed from V and 5 bases from J, the gap between germline ends came to 8 bases. The CDR3 DNA reads TGTGCCAGCAGCCAAGGAGCCGCTACCGGGGAGCTGTTTTTT. Its protein is CASSQGAATGELFF.

CDR3 sequence (DNA): TGTGCCAGCAGTTCGGGACTAGCGGGAGGGCTTCAGTACTTC. It specifies CASSSGLAGGLQYF. This rearrangement joins TRBV6-5 to TRBJ2-4; 16 positions agree with TRBD2. V lost 4 bases, J lost 11 bases, and 2 bases stayed unmatched. Germline loops: CDR1 MNHEY, CDR2 SVGAGI. The CDR3 is 14 residues long.